Here is one T cell receptor beta chain with its context. Lacking the conserved final phenylalanine or tryptophan, this CDR3 likely reflects a read error. The DNA is omitted, as the CDR3 cannot be located on it reliably, and the CDR3 follows TCRdb's listing. The CDR3 comprises 11 residues, both ends counted. Germline V CDR1 and CDR2: SGHDN, FVKESK. Samples came from patients with localized non-small cell lung adenocarcinoma. The sample belongs to a study of CD4 and CD8 cells across lung adenocarcinoma regions. TCRdb passed the PCR reads through MiXCR, listing each CDR3 protein once. The data hold about 6,800 distinct CDR3 sequences, with around 50% observed a single time.

Sequenced sample: CD8+ T cells from the center of a lung tumor. This sequence originates from a male donor with lung adenocarcinoma. The CD4 and CD8 labels of this study may be unreliable. The rearrangement links TRBV14 to TRBJ2-3; no DNA check was done on the table's D call, TRBD1. The CDR3 protein is CAGSLLGAALL.